This TCR beta chain was sequenced during a study of shared clonotypes between healthy human individuals. At the level of the study: The donors, two women and a few men, were aged 18 to 49.

Assay used: immunoSEQ multiplex PCR; TCRdb lists only in-frame clones, some missing. Of approximately 95,000 clones detected, around 67% appear once; the ten largest clones hold about 48%. This clone was recorded a few times. Antigen unknown. The germline gives CDR1 MDHEN, CDR2 SYDVKM. V was clipped by 7 bases and J by 1 base, with 4 bases between them. This CDR3 is built from 11 residues. Study-level findings and limits: Sorted-subset samples were not fully sequenced, rarefaction indicated.

The sequencing input was memory CD8+ T cells sorted from blood. The subset was: CD45RO+ cells pooled with CCR7-negative TemRA cells. The chain joins TRBV28 to TRBJ1-1; no firm D call. This receptor was identified in a young man in good health. The CDR3 loop is CASNGNTEAFF. The CDR3 nucleotides read TGTGCCAGCAACGGGAACACTGAAGCTTTCTTT. Filled out from reference TRBV28 and TRBJ1-1, the complete variable domain reads DVKVTQSSRYLVKRTGEKVFLECVQDMDHENMFWYRQDPGLGLRLIYFSYDVKMKEKGDIPEGYSVSREKKERFSLILESASTNQTSMYLCASNGNTEAFFGQGTRLTVV.